This T cell receptor (beta chain) came from a study of T-cell memory formation after mild COVID-19. Study-wide context: Largely, the TCR clusters proved donor specific. Whole-study findings and limits: The study found contracting CD4+ clones mainly in CM and EM and contracting CD8+ clones in EMRA.

The CDR3 is 14 residues long. The germline gives CDR1 SGHDT, CDR2 YYEEEE. V lost 2 bases and J 8 bases, leaving 13 bases between the germline ends. This clonotype was counted at least ten times. Its antigen is still unknown. cDNA libraries for TCR alpha and TCR beta, carrying sample barcodes and UMIs, came from 5'RACE with constant-segment primers. TCRdb re-analysed the 5' RACE reads in MiXCR, keeping a single row per CDR3 protein. This sample has about 320,000 distinct CDR3 sequences, with around 15% found just once. This chain uses TRBV5-6 with TRBJ1-4; no clear D gene. The sequenced material came from PBMCs or a T cell subset sorted from them (not recorded which). This clonotype was obtained from a man in his late teens or twenties who had mild COVID-19 (a few samples of this study predate the infection). Cell type and time point are not known. The CDR3 here is CASSFRPLVEKLFF. CDR3 coding DNA: TGTGCCAGCAGCTTCCGACCTCTTGTAGAAAAACTGTTTTTT.